Presented here are 15 T cell receptor beta chains from one specimen sequenced in a study of shared clonotypes between healthy human individuals. Produced via immunoSEQ multiplex PCR; TCRdb's table is partial and in-frame only. The table includes nearly 1,000,000 clones, around three quarters detected once. Sequencing was carried out using memory CD4+ T cells sorted from blood. Subset noted: CD45RA-negative fraction. Receptors originate from a man in his late teens or twenties in good health.

Turning to this clone: At the DNA level, this CDR3 is encoded by other sequences in the same sample as well. This chain links TRBV20-1 with TRBJ2-3; D is unresolved. Trimming stripped 5 bases from V and 4 bases from J, with 7 bases between. The germline gives CDR1 DFQATT, CDR2 SNEGSKA (reference sequence). The CDR3 has 11 residues. This CDR3 reads CSARLADTQYF. The CDR3 DNA is TGCAGTGCTCGCCTGGCAGATACGCAGTATTTT.

The CDR3 here is CASSVDLTAEAFF. The CDR3 region has the DNA TGTGCCAGCAGCGTAGATCTCACAGCCGAAGCTTTCTTT. The V call is TRBV9, the J call TRBJ1-1, with D uncertain. CDR1 is SGDLS, CDR2 YYNGEE, per germline. Trimming removed 0 bases at V and 8 bases at J, with 11 bases between. The CDR3 loop spans 13 amino acids.

This clone was seen a single time. The V call is TRBV10-3, the J call TRBJ1-6; 10 positions match TRBD1. The CDR3 consists of 16 residues. Germline V gene data show CDR1 as ENHRY and CDR2 as SYGVKD. V dropped 6 bases and J dropped 6; count of bases not matched to a gene: 8. The CDR3 reads CAIRAGTGERNSPLHF. For the CDR3, the DNA is TGTGCCATCAGGGCCGGGACAGGGGAACGTAATTCACCCCTCCACTTT.

The chain couples TRBV5-1 to TRBJ1-2; D uncertain. CDR1 and CDR2 from the germline V gene are SGHRS and YFSETQ. The CDR3 covers 15 residues. The germline V and J ends were trimmed by 4 bases and 7 bases, with 20 bases remaining between them. CDR3 protein: CASSPVVGRESGYTF. In nucleotides, the CDR3 is TGCGCCAGCAGCCCGGTGGTAGGGAGGGAGAGTGGCTACACCTTC.

This rearrangement joins TRBV5-4 to TRBJ1-2; the D is unclear. The length of the CDR3 is 14 residues. The germline gives CDR1 SGHNT, CDR2 YYREEE (reference sequence). V was clipped by 0 bases and J by 2 bases, with 8 bases between them. This chain's CDR3 is CASSLAAENYGYTF. The CDR3 DNA is TGTGCCAGCAGCTTGGCCGCAGAAAACTATGGCTACACCTTC.

The chain combines TRBV5-1 with TRBJ1-2, with D maybe TRBD1 (5 bases). With 4 bases removed from V and 10 bases from J, the gap between germline ends came to 17 bases. Germline V gives CDR1 SGHRS, CDR2 YFSETQ. CDR3 length: 13 residues. CDR3 DNA: TGCGCCAGCAGCCCCGGGGAGGGGTCTTCCTACACCTTC. Translated: CASSPGEGSSYTF.

This sequence joins TRBV6-1 and TRBJ1-2, with D perhaps TRBD1 (5 bases). The CDR3 length is 13 residues. Trimming pared 6 bases from V and 5 bases from J, leaving 13 bases between. Germline-derived CDR1 and CDR2 are MNHNS and SASEGT. CDR3 nucleotides: TGTGCCAGCAGACTTCAGGGAGAGTATGGCTACACCTTC. Residues: CASRLQGEYGYTF.

The J gene is TRBJ1-1, the V gene TRBV5-6; D unresolved. V lost 1 base to trimming and J lost 1 base, with 5 bases between them. Per germline, CDR1 SGHDT and CDR2 YYEEEE. There are 13 residues in the CDR3. The CDR3 reads CASSLMGNTEAFF. The CDR3 DNA reads as TGTGCCAGCAGCTTGATGGGGAACACTGAAGCTTTCTTT.

V usage is TRBV2 and J usage is TRBJ1-1; D might be TRBD1 (5 bases). Germline V gives CDR1 SNHLY, CDR2 FYNNEI. This CDR3 has 13 residues. Trimming pared 2 bases from V and 10 bases from J, leaving 14 bases between. In DNA, the CDR3 is TGTGCCAGCAGTGAACAGGGACTAGGCGGAGCTTTCTTT. Encoded protein: CASSEQGLGGAFF.

V gene TRBV6-5 combines with J gene TRBJ1-1; TRBD1 is a possible D gene (6 bases). The CDR3 consists of 14 residues. V was shortened by 9 bases and J by 5 bases, with 19 bases between the two germline ends. The germline CDR1 and CDR2 sequences are MNHEY and SVGAGI. The CDR3 coding sequence is TGTGCCAGTCGCTCTGGAGGGGGAGGAACTGAAGCTTTCTTT. Translation: CASRSGGGGTEAFF.

This clone was detected many times. The chain recombines TRBV4-2 with TRBJ2-5, with 9 positions matching TRBD2. Germline V gene lookup returns CDR1 LGHNA and CDR2 YNFKEQ. V lost 0 bases to trimming and J lost 5 bases; unmatched junction nucleotides: 10. The CDR3 length is 17 residues. Here the CDR3 reads CASSQDGSGGRGETQYF. Here the CDR3 DNA reads TGTGCCAGCAGCCAAGATGGTTCCGGCGGGAGGGGGGAGACCCAGTACTTC.

In this sample, this clone turned up many times. The chain recombines TRBV6-5 with TRBJ1-2, with D possibly TRBD1 on 5 matching bases. Trimming shortened V by 5 bases and J by 4 bases, and 11 bases separated the two germline ends. The V gene's germline CDR1 is MNHEY and CDR2 SVGAGI. The CDR3 contains 13 residues. CDR3 amino acids: CASSSDSLYGYTF. The DNA for the CDR3 is TGTGCCAGCAGTAGCGACAGTCTCTATGGCTACACCTTC.

This clone was found a few times. The chain joins TRBV4-1 to TRBJ1-4; 12 bases match TRBD1. Germline V lookup: CDR1 MGHRA, CDR2 YSYEKL. CDR3 length: 19 amino acids. With V trimmed by 1 base and J by 7 bases, 13 bases remained unmatched. In DNA, the CDR3 is TGCGCCAGCAGCCAAGCCCGGGGGACAGGGGGCGCCTCAGGTGAAAAACTGTTTTTT. Its translation is CASSQARGTGGASGEKLFF.

This chain links TRBV2 with TRBJ2-7; 8 bases match TRBD2. V trimming: 6 bases; J trimming: 4 bases; junction bases outside the gene matches: 8. This CDR3 has 14 amino acids. CDR1 SNHLY and CDR2 FYNNEI come from the germline V gene. The DNA for the CDR3 is TGTGCCAGCAGCGACGGGACTAGTGGATACGAGCAGTACTTC. It specifies CASSDGTSGYEQYF.

J is TRBJ2-1 and V is TRBV5-6; 7 bases are a match to TRBD2. This CDR3 has 15 residues. Germline V gene sequence: CDR1 SGHDT, CDR2 YYEEEE. The junction had 5 bases not matched to a gene; V was cut back by 1 base and J by 4 bases. The CDR3 DNA reads as TGTGCCAGCAGCTTGTGGCGGGAGTTTTACAATGAGCAGTTCTTC. It translates to CASSLWREFYNEQFF.